The 32 T cell receptor beta chains given below trace back to one sample, sequenced in a study of T cell repertoires in cytomegalovirus infection. One entry per CDR3 protein, called by TCRdb with MiXCR from the reads. The table includes about 250,000 distinct CDR3 sequences, roughly 6.5% detected once. Sequenced sample: PBMCs. These receptors were taken from a human donor in good health (CMV status not recorded). Some clones in this sample may be carry-over from other donors' samples.

The sample holds many counts of this clonotype. The chain uses TRBV11-2 and TRBJ2-3; no firm D call. V dropped 4 bases and J dropped 6 bases, with 5 bases sitting between them. The CDR3 covers 11 residues. Germline V gives CDR1 SGHAT, CDR2 FQNNGV. CDR3 loop: CASSSKDTQYF. CDR3 sequence (DNA): TGTGCCAGCAGCTCGAAGGATACGCAGTATTTT. The entire variable domain, with the rest obtained from reference TRBV11-2 and TRBJ2-3, is as follows: EAGVAQSPRYKIIEKRQSVAFWCNPISGHATLYWYQQILGQGPKLLIQFQNNGVVDDSQLPKDRFSAERLKGVDSTLKIQPAKLEDSAVYLCASSSKDTQYFGPGTRLTVL.

This clonotype was detected many times. The chain is built from TRBV2 and TRBJ2-1; D possibly corresponds to TRBD1 (6 bases). There are 15 residues in the CDR3. CDR1 SNHLY and CDR2 FYNNEI come from the germline V gene. V dropped 4 bases and J dropped 4 bases, with 14 bases sitting between them. CDR3 loop: CASSGQGTEYNEQFF. In DNA form, the CDR3 reads TGTGCCAGCAGTGGGCAGGGGACGGAATACAATGAGCAGTTCTTC.

This clonotype was observed many times. V usage is TRBV28 and J usage is TRBJ1-5, with D perhaps TRBD1 (5 bases). The CDR3 has 17 residues. With 5 bases removed from V and 1 base from J, the gap between germline ends came to 18 bases. CDR1 is MDHEN and CDR2 is SYDVKM in the germline V gene. The CDR3 sequence is CASSPREGLGSNQPQHF. The DNA of the CDR3 is TGTGCCAGCAGTCCCCGTGAGGGACTGGGGAGCAATCAGCCCCAGCATTTT.

This clonotype was found many times. The chain combines TRBV18 with TRBJ2-7; D might be TRBD2 (6 bases). The V end was cut by 0 bases, the J end by 9 bases, with 9 bases between. CDR1 is KGHSH and CDR2 is LQKENI in the germline V gene. The CDR3 has 12 amino acids. As DNA, the CDR3 is TGTGCCAGCTCACCACCGGAGGGAGGGCAGTACTTC. Its protein product is CASSPPEGGQYF.

This clonotype has at least ten counts. This sequence joins TRBV15 and TRBJ1-1; tentatively, D is TRBD1 (5 bases). Per germline, CDR1 LNHNV and CDR2 YYDKDF (reference sequence). This CDR3 is built from 13 residues. V gave up 0 bases and J gave up 4 bases, with 6 bases separating them. The CDR3 region has the DNA TGTGCCACCAGCAGAGACAGGGCCACTGAAGCTTTCTTT. Protein sequence: CATSRDRATEAFF.

This clonotype was counted ten times or more. V is TRBV3-1 and J is TRBJ2-1; TRBD2 agrees at 10 bases. The CDR3 is 16 residues long. V lost 5 bases, J lost 4 bases, and 8 bases stayed unmatched. CDR1 LGHDT and CDR2 YNNKEL come from the germline V gene (reference sequence). DNA for the CDR3: TGTGCCAGCAGCATTAGCGGGGGGCCGGGGTACAATGAGCAGTTCTTC. Residues: CASSISGGPGYNEQFF.

This clonotype appeared many times. The V gene is TRBV7-6, the J gene TRBJ2-7; perhaps D is TRBD1 or TRBD2 (5 bases each). The V end was cut by 6 bases, the J end by 5 bases, with 17 bases between. Germline-derived CDR1 and CDR2 are SGHVS and FNYEAQ. The CDR3 covers 14 residues. The CDR3 is CASSPEAGYHEQYF. DNA of the CDR3: TGTGCCAGCAGTCCGGAGGCAGGGTACCACGAGCAGTACTTC.

The chain employs TRBV12-3 or TRBV12-4 and TRBJ2-2; no firm D call. The CDR3 is 14 amino acids. V lost 6 bases to trimming and J lost 4 bases, with 12 bases between them. The CDR3 sequence is CASRATRSTGELFF. The CDR3 DNA follows: TGTGCCAGCAGGGCGACAAGAAGCACCGGGGAGCTGTTTTTT.

Many counts were recorded for this clonotype. The rearrangement links TRBV7-2 to TRBJ2-5; D is perhaps TRBD1 or TRBD2 (6 bases each). V gave up 4 bases and J gave up 1 base, with 19 bases separating them. Germline V gives CDR1 SGHTA, CDR2 FQGNSA. This CDR3 has 17 residues. Here the CDR3 reads CASSSGSSRGRQETQYF. In nucleotides, the CDR3 is TGTGCCAGCAGCTCAGGGTCGTCCCGGGGGCGCCAAGAGACCCAGTACTTC.

This clonotype was seen at least ten times. The chain uses TRBV7-2 and TRBJ2-7, with D tentatively TRBD2 (5 bases). V lost 0 bases and J 8 bases, leaving 8 bases between the germline ends. Germline CDR1 reads SGHTA; CDR2 reads FQGNSA. The CDR3 sequence is 12 residues long. CDR3 sequence (DNA): TGTGCCAGCAGCTTAGCGGGAGAGCAGCAGTACTTC. This encodes CASSLAGEQQYF.

This clonotype was recorded many times. The rearrangement uses TRBV5-1 and TRBJ2-3; D not certain. In germline, CDR1 is SGHRS, CDR2 YFSETQ. The CDR3 loop spans 14 amino acids. The V end was cut by 0 bases, the J end by 10 bases, with 15 bases between. The CDR3 coding sequence is TGCGCCAGCAGCTTGGGAGACTCCCAAAAGGCGCAGTATTTT. Its translation: CASSLGDSQKAQYF. The full variable domain, its missing parts supplied by reference TRBV5-1 and TRBJ2-3, is KAGVTQTPRYLIKTRGQQVTLSCSPISGHRSVSWYQQTPGQGLQFLFEYFSETQRNKGNFPGRFSGRQFSNSRSEMNVSTLELGDSALYLCASSLGDSQKAQYFGPGTRLTVL.

This chain connects TRBV20-1 to TRBJ2-1; 8 nucleotides line up with TRBD2. The CDR3 loop spans 14 amino acids. V lost 3 bases, J lost 8 bases, and 9 bases stayed unmatched. Germline lookup yields CDR1 DFQATT and CDR2 SNEGSKA (reference sequence). CDR3 protein: CSARGYSGGDEQFF. In DNA, the CDR3 is TGCAGTGCTAGGGGTTACAGCGGGGGTGATGAGCAGTTCTTC.

This clonotype was detected many times. This chain connects TRBV6-2 or TRBV6-3 to TRBJ2-5; 8 bases are shared with TRBD2. The CDR3 length is 14 residues. Germline V gene data show CDR1 as MNHEY and CDR2 as SVGEGT. Trimming cost V 8 bases and J 3 bases; bases outside gene matches: 8. The CDR3 coding sequence is TGTGCCAGCGGGACTAGGGATGAAGAAGAGACCCAGTACTTC. It codes for CASGTRDEEETQYF.

This clonotype has ten or more counts. The V gene is TRBV6-2 or TRBV6-3, the J gene TRBJ2-1; TRBD2 matches at 7 bases. Germline assignment: CDR1 MNHEY and CDR2 SVGEGT. There are 19 residues in the CDR3. V dropped 6 bases and J dropped 8; count of bases not matched to a gene: 25. CDR3 coding DNA: TGTGCCAGCAGCCCCTACCCCCCAGGGAGGGTAAGTGGTGGTCATGAGCAGTTCTTC. This gives the protein CASSPYPPGRVSGGHEQFF.

This clonotype was seen many times. The chain couples TRBV14 to TRBJ2-3; D is undetermined. The V gene lost 6 bases and the J gene lost 0 bases, with 7 bases spanning the gap. Germline values: CDR1 SGHDN, CDR2 FVKESK. This CDR3 comprises 13 residues. This chain's CDR3 is CASRPTSTDTQYF. The CDR3 bases are TGTGCCAGCAGACCCACGAGCACAGATACGCAGTATTTT.

This clonotype showed up many times. The rearrangement joins TRBV20-1 to TRBJ2-7, with D possibly called TRBD1 or TRBD2 (6 bases each). Germline CDR1 and CDR2: DFQATT and SNEGSKA (reference sequence). The V gene lost 2 bases and the J gene lost 7 bases, with 12 bases spanning the gap. This CDR3 contains 12 residues. The CDR3 region has the DNA TGCAGTGCTAGAAGGGGGGCGGATGAGCAGTACTTC. This encodes CSARRGADEQYF.

This clonotype was detected many times. The chain carries TRBV7-2 and TRBJ2-7, with 9 bases aligning to TRBD1. From germline, CDR1 is SGHTA and CDR2 FQGNSA. CDR3 length: 14 residues. J gave up 4 bases and V 3 bases, and 4 bases lay outside the gene matches. The CDR3 region has the DNA TGTGCCAGCAGCTTCGGGACAGGGTTTTACGAGCAGTACTTC. Residues: CASSFGTGFYEQYF.

The chain links TRBV2 to TRBJ1-2; 10 positions match TRBD1. The CDR3 extends over 16 amino acids. V shed 4 bases, J shed 2 bases, and the junction held 7 bases outside the gene matches. Germline V CDR1 and CDR2: SNHLY, FYNNEI. CDR3 region: CASSGQGAEKNYGYTF. In nucleotides, the CDR3 is TGTGCCAGCAGTGGACAGGGGGCAGAGAAAAACTATGGCTACACCTTC. The full variable domain, rest sourced from reference TRBV2 and TRBJ1-2, is EPEVTQTPSHQVTQMGQEVILRCVPISNHLYFYWYRQILGQKVEFLVSFYNNEISEKSEIFDDQFSVERPDGSNFTLKIRSTKLEDSAMYFCASSGQGAEKNYGYTFGSGTRLTVV.

The sample holds a few counts of this clonotype. The J gene is TRBJ2-5, the V gene TRBV6-5, with 7 bases lining up with TRBD1. Losses at the gene ends were 8 bases for V and 6 bases for J; bases not matched to a gene: 9. The CDR3 is 13 amino acids. The germline V gene has CDR1 MNHEY and CDR2 SVGAGI. The CDR3 sequence is CASEPTGRKTQYF. The CDR3 nucleotides are TGTGCCAGCGAACCGACAGGGCGGAAGACCCAGTACTTC.

The sample holds many counts of this clonotype. This chain connects TRBV5-1 to TRBJ1-2; 7 bases are a match to TRBD1. Per germline, CDR1 SGHRS and CDR2 YFSETQ. Trimming took 4 bases from V and 6 from J; bases not matched to a gene: 6. The CDR3 is 13 amino acids. The chain's CDR3 is CASSPDRRNGYTF. As DNA, the CDR3 is TGCGCCAGCAGCCCGGACAGGAGAAATGGCTACACCTTC.

The chain combines TRBV6-4 with TRBJ1-6; D gene ambiguous. Germline V CDR1 and CDR2: MRHNA, SNTAGT. Trimming shortened V by 6 bases and J by 5 bases, and 11 bases separated the two germline ends. This CDR3 has 14 amino acids. Here the CDR3 reads CASSLDGHNSPLHF. CDR3 sequence (DNA): TGTGCCAGCAGCCTTGACGGTCATAATTCACCCCTCCACTTT.

This clonotype came up many times. This chain connects TRBV30 to TRBJ2-5, with D hard to call. Germline loops: CDR1 GTSNPN, CDR2 SVGIG (reference sequence). V was pared by 3 bases and J by 5 bases, with 10 bases between. CDR3 size: 12 residues. The DNA for the CDR3 is TGTGCCTGGAGCGGCCGGCTGGAGACCCAGTACTTC. It translates to CAWSGRLETQYF.

V usage is TRBV7-3 and J usage is TRBJ2-1; 7 bases are a match to TRBD2. With 3 bases clipped from V and 4 bases from J, the junction kept 6 bases outside the gene matches. This CDR3 has 15 amino acids. Germline CDR1 and CDR2: SGHTA and FQGTGA. CDR3: CASSLMAGEYNEQFF. The CDR3 DNA reads TGTGCCAGCAGCTTGATGGCGGGGGAATACAATGAGCAGTTCTTC.

This clonotype occurred many times. The chain couples TRBV9 to TRBJ2-3, with 11 bases lining up with TRBD2. The CDR3 sequence is 18 residues long. Germline V gene data show CDR1 as SGDLS and CDR2 as YYNGEE. V gave up 4 bases and J gave up 1 base; unmatched junction bases: 11. The CDR3 is CASSPRRGGLAGTDTQYF. For the CDR3, the DNA is TGTGCCAGCAGCCCACGTAGGGGGGGACTAGCGGGCACAGATACGCAGTATTTT.

V usage is TRBV4-3 and J usage is TRBJ2-7, with 8 bases aligning to TRBD2. J lost 3 bases, V lost 0 bases, and 10 bases had no gene match. The CDR3 length is 17 residues. Looked up from germline, CDR1 is LGHNA and CDR2 is YSLEER. The DNA of the CDR3 is TGCGCCAGCAGCCAAGAAGCGGGGGCAAGGCGGAACTACGAGCAGTACTTC. Encoded protein: CASSQEAGARRNYEQYF.

This clonotype has a count of ten or more. The V gene is TRBV29-1, the J gene TRBJ2-7; no reliable D call. Trimming cost V 2 bases and J 9 bases, with 11 bases left between them. CDR1 and CDR2 (germline): SQVTM, ANQGSEA. This CDR3 contains 11 residues. The CDR3 sequence: CSVERVGGQYF. The CDR3 DNA reads as TGCAGCGTTGAACGCGTTGGCGGGCAGTACTTC.

This clonotype appeared many times. The V and J genes are TRBV12-3 or TRBV12-4 and TRBJ2-3, with 9 nucleotides matching TRBD2. V lost 2 bases, J lost 7 bases, and 10 bases stayed unmatched. This CDR3 contains 16 residues. CDR3 sequence: CASSLLAGGPGNTQYF. DNA for the CDR3: TGTGCCAGCAGTTTACTGGCGGGGGGGCCGGGGAATACGCAGTATTTT.

The table lists this clonotype with many counts. The chain has TRBV5-5 and TRBJ2-1; a possible D gene is TRBD1 (6 bases). This CDR3 region has 14 residues. Germline CDR1 reads SGHKS; CDR2 reads YYEKEE (reference sequence). Trimming removed 1 base at V and 7 bases at J, with 12 bases between. The CDR3 spells CASSLYTGTNEQFF. Written as DNA, the CDR3 is TGTGCCAGCAGCTTGTATACAGGGACGAATGAGCAGTTCTTC.

This clonotype was counted at least ten times. The chain links TRBV7-8 to TRBJ1-6; weak D call: TRBD1 (5 bases). The CDR3 is 14 amino acids. The V gene lost 5 bases and the J gene lost 8 bases, with 13 bases spanning the gap. CDR1 and CDR2 (germline): SGHVS, FQNEAQ. CDR3 sequence: CASSIPGLDSPLHF. CDR3 sequence (DNA): TGTGCCAGCAGCATACCGGGACTGGATTCACCCCTCCACTTT. The variable domain in full, completed from reference TRBV7-8 and TRBJ1-6, reads GAGVSQSPRYKVAKRGQDVALRCDPISGHVSLFWYQQALGQGPEFLTYFQNEAQLDKSGLPSDRFFAERPEGSVSTLKIQRTQQEDSAVYLCASSIPGLDSPLHFGNGTRLTVT.

This clonotype was found many times. The V call is TRBV29-1, the J call TRBJ1-1; 7 bases map to TRBD1. Germline V CDR1 and CDR2: SQVTM, ANQGSEA. V was clipped by 3 bases and J by 6 bases; unmatched bases: 4. The length of the CDR3 is 12 residues. This chain's CDR3 is CSVDGRGAEAFF. CDR3 in DNA: TGCAGCGTTGATGGCAGGGGGGCTGAAGCTTTCTTT.

The sample holds many counts of this clonotype. This sequence joins TRBV5-1 and TRBJ1-2; D possibly corresponds to TRBD1 (6 bases). The V end was cut by 0 bases, the J end by 2 bases, with 17 bases between. The CDR3 is made up of 17 amino acids. Germline V gene sequence: CDR1 SGHRS, CDR2 YFSETQ. Written as DNA, the CDR3 is TGCGCCAGCAGCTTGGACGGGGGGGCAGGGGTGAACTATGGCTACACCTTC. Translated, it gives CASSLDGGAGVNYGYTF.

Many counts were recorded for this clonotype. One junction end disagrees with the germline gene, perhaps due to a read error. V is TRBV15 and J is TRBJ2-2; tentative D call: TRBD2 (6 bases). The CDR3 contains 17 residues. CDR1 and CDR2 (germline): LNHNV, YYDKDF (reference sequence). The CDR3 here is CATSRDLPRENTGELFF. The CDR3 DNA reads TGTGCCACCAGTAGAGATTTGCCGCGGGAAAACACCGGGGAGCTGTTTTTT.